This T cell receptor (beta chain) is drawn from a study of blood T cell repertoires in COVID-19. At the level of the study: Some COVID-19 samples were acute and others convalescent; all came from the United States, Italy and Spain. PBMCs, B-cell-depleted T cells, or T cells provided the cDNA or gDNA that made up the material.

Germline CDR1 and CDR2: SGHRS and YFSETQ. V was cut by 3 bases and J by 1 base, with 8 bases left in between. This CDR3 comprises 15 residues. How the authors handled the data: Cell counts per sample came from amplifying reference gene primers. Produced via immunoSEQ multiplex PCR; TCRdb's table is partial and in-frame only. The DNA was the basis for D and trimming; V, J and clone size are from that table. The data show roughly 150,000 clones, with approximately 86% seen just once and around 5% held by the top ten. Sequencing was done on a sample of peripheral blood. The sequence derives from a human donor in a cohort sampled during active COVID-19. V is TRBV5-1 and J is TRBJ2-6; a possible D gene is TRBD1 (6 bases). The CDR3: CASSSQGSGANVLTF. The CDR3 DNA sequence: TGCGCCAGCAGCTCTCAGGGGTCTGGGGCCAACGTCCTGACTTTC.